These 31 T cell receptor beta chains originate from one sample sequenced in a study of blood T cell repertoires in COVID-19. Assay: immunoSEQ multiplex PCR; the TCRdb copy retains only in-frame clones and omits some. The top ten clones hold about 15% of a sample with 180,000 or so clones, roughly 84% of them seen once. Sequencing used PBMCs or T cells enriched from blood (not recorded which). These receptors originate from a man between 50 and 59 years old who had recovered from COVID-19.

The gene calls are TRBV5-1 and TRBJ2-4, with D uncertain. V lost 4 bases to trimming and J lost 0 bases, with 8 bases between them. The germline V gene encodes CDR1 SGHRS and CDR2 YFSETQ. The CDR3 runs to 14 residues. CDR3 sequence (DNA): TGCGCCAGCAGCCCGTCTATAGCCAAAAACATTCAGTACTTC. Its translation: CASSPSIAKNIQYF.

The chain links TRBV7-6 to TRBJ1-5; 7 positions match TRBD1. The CDR3 extends over 14 amino acids. CDR1 and CDR2 from the germline V gene are SGHVS and FNYEAQ. Germline trimming cut 5 bases from V and 4 bases from J; bases unmatched to any gene: 5. The CDR3 DNA sequence: TGTGCCAGCAGCGATGGACAGGAGAATCAGCCCCAGCATTTT. It yields the protein CASSDGQENQPQHF.

This clone was recorded only once. The CDR3: CASSQLQGGDYEQYF. DNA of the CDR3: TGTGCCAGCAGCCAATTACAGGGAGGGGACTACGAGCAGTACTTC. The V gene is TRBV3-1 (or the pseudogene TRBV3-2), the J gene TRBJ2-7; possibly TRBD2 for D (7 bases). This CDR3 comprises 15 residues. V lost 2 bases and J lost 3, with 14 bases in between. Germline V gene data show CDR1 as LGHDT and CDR2 as YNNKEL (reference sequence).

The genes are TRBV6-5 and TRBJ2-5, with 9 bases fitting TRBD2. The V gene's germline CDR1 is MNHEY and CDR2 SVGAGI. This CDR3 has 15 amino acids. V was pared by 4 bases and J by 5 bases, with 8 bases of the junction left unmatched. The CDR3 nucleotides read TGTGCCAGCAGTTCGAGCGGGGGGCCAGAGGAGACCCAGTACTTC. Its protein product is CASSSSGGPEETQYF.

The J gene is TRBJ1-6, the V gene TRBV30; D unclear. The V end lost 0 bases, the J end lost 7 bases, and 10 bases lay between the germline ends. The CDR3 runs 14 residues. Germline CDR1 is GTSNPN and CDR2 is SVGIG (reference sequence). The CDR3 DNA reads as TGTGCCTGGAGTGTCTGGCAGGCAAATTCACCCCTCCACTTT. It yields the protein CAWSVWQANSPLHF.

Notes on this clone: Other DNA sequences within the sample encode an identical CDR3. V gene TRBV11-2 combines with J gene TRBJ1-1; D ambiguous. The V gene's germline CDR1 is SGHAT and CDR2 FQNNGV. Trimming stripped 3 bases from V and 0 bases from J, with 2 bases between. The CDR3 is made up of 12 amino acids. CDR3 DNA sequence: TGTGCCAGCAGCTTCGTGAACACTGAAGCTTTCTTT. Its protein is CASSFVNTEAFF.

V usage is TRBV3-1 (or the pseudogene TRBV3-2) and J usage is TRBJ1-4; D gene ambiguous. From germline, CDR1 is LGHDT and CDR2 YNNKEL (reference sequence). The V end was cut by 4 bases, the J end by 8 bases, with 20 bases between. The CDR3 contains 16 residues. This CDR3 reads CASSPIGQTIGEKLFF. CDR3 in DNA: TGTGCCAGCAGCCCGATCGGCCAGACCATCGGGGAAAAACTGTTTTTT.

The chain carries TRBV28 and TRBJ1-5, with D perhaps matching TRBD1 (6 bases). Germline V lookup: CDR1 MDHEN, CDR2 SYDVKM. This CDR3 comprises 13 residues. Deletions cut 5 bases from V and 7 bases from J, with 12 bases between. The DNA for the CDR3 is TGTGCCAGCAGTCTCCCAGGGGAACAGCCCCAGCATTTT. Translating it yields CASSLPGEQPQHF.

V gene TRBV12-3 or TRBV12-4 combines with J gene TRBJ1-2; perhaps TRBD1 as D (5 bases). V was shortened by 6 bases and J by 5 bases, with 13 bases between the two germline ends. CDR3 length: 13 amino acids. The CDR3, as DNA: TGTGCCAGCAGCCCCGACAGTATTTATGGCTACACCTTC. It translates to CASSPDSIYGYTF.

The chain carries TRBV2 and TRBJ1-2; D gene uncertain. Trimming took 7 bases from V and 4 from J, leaving 7 bases between them. Germline V gives CDR1 SNHLY, CDR2 FYNNEI. The CDR3 is 11 residues long. CDR3 protein: CASIGLYGYTF. CDR3 DNA sequence: TGTGCCAGCATTGGCCTCTATGGCTACACCTTC.

This rearrangement joins TRBV6-6 to TRBJ1-2, with D tentatively TRBD1 (6 bases). This CDR3 spans 14 amino acids. The germline gives CDR1 MNHNY, CDR2 SVGAGI (reference sequence). V was clipped by 1 base and J by 4 bases, with 10 bases between them. The CDR3 region has the DNA TGTGCCAGCAGTTACTTCAAGGACAGCTATGGCTACACCTTC. Its translation: CASSYFKDSYGYTF.

The rearrangement joins TRBV27 to TRBJ2-1, with D possibly matching TRBD1 (5 bases). This CDR3 has 15 amino acids. Germline CDR1 is MNHEY and CDR2 is SMNVEV (reference sequence). Between the trimmed V and J ends, which lost 5 bases and 9 bases, there was a span of 20 bases. Written as DNA, the CDR3 is TGTGCCAGCAGTCGCCAGGGTATCTCCTCTGTTGAGCAGTTCTTC. The encoded protein is CASSRQGISSVEQFF.

The chain has TRBV19 and TRBJ1-2; 7 bases align to TRBD1. The CDR3 totals 16 residues. Germline CDR1 reads LNHDA; CDR2 reads SQIVND (reference sequence). V lost 3 bases and J lost 4; bases outside the gene matches: 11. The CDR3 here is CASSIRPQGGGYGYTF. The DNA of the CDR3 is TGTGCCAGTAGTATCCGCCCTCAGGGGGGCGGCTATGGCTACACCTTC.

This chain joins TRBV4-1 and TRBJ1-2; no reliable D call. Trimming stripped 1 base from V and 8 bases from J, with 17 bases between. This CDR3 is 15 amino acids long. Germline lookup yields CDR1 MGHRA and CDR2 YSYEKL. CDR3 region: CASSQGLGRSEGYTF. For the CDR3, the DNA is TGCGCCAGCAGCCAAGGCCTAGGCCGAAGCGAGGGCTACACCTTC.

This clone has a single count. The chain has TRBV30 and TRBJ2-7; maybe TRBD1 (5 bases). The CDR3 runs to 18 residues. V was cut by 1 base and J by 9 bases, with 31 bases left in between. Germline V gene sequence: CDR1 GTSNPN, CDR2 SVGIG (reference sequence). CDR3 DNA: TGTGCCTGGAGTGCCGATATACTCTTAGGGGCCCTTCTACGCGGGCAGTACTTC. This translates into CAWSADILLGALLRGQYF. Filled out from reference TRBV30 and TRBJ2-7, the complete variable domain reads SQTIHQWPATLVQPVGSPLSLECTVEGTSNPNLYWYRQAAGRGLQLLFYSVGIGQISSEVPQNLSASRPQDRQFILSSKKLLLSDSGFYLCAWSADILLGALLRGQYFGPGTRLTVT.

The genes are TRBV2 and TRBJ2-5; D is perhaps TRBD2 (6 bases). The ends were cut back, 2 bases at V and 2 bases at J, with 9 bases in the middle. This CDR3 region has 14 residues. Germline V CDR1 and CDR2: SNHLY, FYNNEI. CDR3 amino acids: CASSENGRQETQYF. CDR3 sequence (DNA): TGTGCCAGCAGTGAAAACGGGAGACAAGAGACCCAGTACTTC. Combining the CDR3 with reference TRBV2 and TRBJ2-5 gives the whole variable domain EPEVTQTPSHQVTQMGQEVILRCVPISNHLYFYWYRQILGQKVEFLVSFYNNEISEKSEIFDDQFSVERPDGSNFTLKIRSTKLEDSAMYFCASSENGRQETQYFGPGTRLLVL.

The chain combines TRBV10-2 with TRBJ2-5; TRBD2 is a possible D gene (5 bases). The CDR3 length is 14 residues. Trimming cost V 2 bases and J 1 base, with 8 bases left between them. The germline gives CDR1 WSHSY, CDR2 SAAADI. CDR3 loop: CASSEQAVQETQYF. The CDR3 DNA sequence: TGCGCCAGCAGTGAGCAAGCGGTCCAAGAGACCCAGTACTTC.

In its sample, this clone was seen once. This sequence joins TRBV5-4 and TRBJ1-1, with D perhaps TRBD1 (5 bases). V lost 0 bases to trimming and J lost 8 bases, with 14 bases between them. The CDR3 covers 14 residues. Germline assignment: CDR1 SGHNT and CDR2 YYREEE (reference sequence). The CDR3 loop is CASSLGGLLEEAFF. The DNA for the CDR3 is TGTGCCAGCAGCTTGGGGGGCCTTCTTGAAGAAGCTTTCTTT.

The chain links TRBV3-1 (or the pseudogene TRBV3-2) to TRBJ2-7, with TRBD2 matching 7 bases. After removal of 1 base from V and 6 bases from J, the junction contained 0 bases not matched to a gene. The CDR3 has 12 residues. CDR1 LGHDT and CDR2 YNNKEL come from the germline V gene (reference sequence). The CDR3: CASSQGGGEQYF. DNA of the CDR3: TGTGCCAGCAGCCAAGGGGGGGGCGAGCAGTACTTC.

The V gene is TRBV19, the J gene TRBJ1-5, with D perhaps matching TRBD1 (6 bases). The ends were cut back, 0 bases at V and 7 bases at J, with 13 bases in the middle. The CDR3 runs to 15 residues. The V gene's germline CDR1 is LNHDA and CDR2 SQIVND (reference sequence). The CDR3 reads CASSIEAGVRQPQHF. Written as DNA, the CDR3 is TGTGCCAGTAGTATAGAGGCAGGGGTTCGCCAGCCCCAGCATTTT.

V usage is TRBV5-4 and J usage is TRBJ2-7; possible D gene TRBD2, 6 bases. Trimming took off 0 bases at V and 4 bases at J, with 14 bases between the two ends. CDR3 size: 15 residues. The germline V gene encodes CDR1 SGHNT and CDR2 YYREEE (reference sequence). The CDR3 coding sequence is TGTGCCAGCAGCTTGGGGGGACTCGGTATATACGAGCAGTACTTC. Protein sequence: CASSLGGLGIYEQYF.

The chain combines TRBV12-5 with TRBJ1-2; 7 bases line up with TRBD1. Germline-derived CDR1 and CDR2 are LGHNT and FRNRAP. CDR3 size: 15 residues. V was clipped by 1 base and J by 2 bases; unmatched bases: 4. The CDR3 region is CASGLGSTGNYGYTF. In nucleotides, the CDR3 is TGTGCTAGTGGTTTGGGTTCGACAGGGAACTATGGCTACACCTTC.

The chain carries TRBV2 and TRBJ1-3, with 7 nucleotides matching TRBD1. Trimming removed 6 bases from V and 4 bases from J; junction bases left unmatched: 9. The V gene's germline CDR1 is SNHLY and CDR2 FYNNEI. The CDR3 is 15 residues long. The CDR3 region has the DNA TGTGCCAGCAGCCAACAGGGGCGACGGGGAAACACCATATATTTT. This encodes CASSQQGRRGNTIYF.

The chain recombines TRBV7-6 with TRBJ2-7; TRBD2 matches at 7 bases. The V and J ends lost 5 bases and 0 bases, in that order; junction bases with no gene match: 10. CDR3 length equals 16 residues. The V gene's germline CDR1 is SGHVS and CDR2 FNYEAQ. Here the CDR3 reads CASSPRLAGDSYEQYF. The CDR3, as DNA: TGTGCCAGCAGCCCTCGCCTGGCGGGGGACTCCTACGAGCAGTACTTC.

This rearrangement joins TRBV5-1 to TRBJ2-1; TRBD2 aligns across 7 bases. The CDR3 has 14 residues. V was pared by 6 bases and J by 6 bases, with 9 bases of the junction left unmatched. Germline loops: CDR1 SGHRS, CDR2 YFSETQ. The CDR3 nucleotides are TGCGCCAGCACCCCCTCAGCGGGGTCCAATGAGCAGTTCTTC. This codes for CASTPSAGSNEQFF.

The J gene is TRBJ1-6, the V gene TRBV28, with 11 bases matching TRBD1. Germline CDR1 is MDHEN and CDR2 is SYDVKM. Trimming took 5 bases from V and 4 from J; bases not matched to a gene: 7. This CDR3 contains 17 residues. The CDR3 nucleotides read TGTGCCAGCAGTGAACCGGGACAGGGGGGTTATAATTCACCCCTCCACTTT. This gives the protein CASSEPGQGGYNSPLHF.

The chain is built from TRBV6-5 and TRBJ2-4, with 11 bases identical to TRBD1. In germline, CDR1 is MNHEY, CDR2 SVGAGI. V was clipped by 6 bases and J by 3 bases; unmatched bases: 4. CDR3 size: 15 residues. In nucleotides, the CDR3 is TGTGCCAGCAGACCCGGGACAGGGGGCAAAAACATTCAGTACTTC. Translated, it gives CASRPGTGGKNIQYF.

This rearrangement joins TRBV3-1 (or the pseudogene TRBV3-2) to TRBJ2-1, with a weak D call TRBD1 (5 bases). V was trimmed by 6 bases and J by 7 bases, leaving 7 bases between them. This CDR3 contains 11 residues. Germline V gene sequence: CDR1 LGHDT, CDR2 YNNKEL (reference sequence). The CDR3: CASSPGNEQFF. The CDR3 region has the DNA TGTGCCAGCAGTCCAGGGAATGAGCAGTTCTTC.

The V and J genes are TRBV5-1 and TRBJ1-4; a possible D gene is TRBD1 (5 bases). The CDR3 contains 16 residues. The V gene lost 0 bases and the J gene lost 4 bases, with 13 bases spanning the gap. Germline CDR1 reads SGHRS; CDR2 reads YFSETQ. The CDR3 DNA reads TGCGCCAGCAGCTTGGTTATAGGGGCCAGTAATGAAAAACTGTTTTTT. Translation: CASSLVIGASNEKLFF.

V and J are TRBV7-9 and TRBJ1-1, with 8 bases that match TRBD1. Trimming removed 6 bases from V and 3 bases from J; junction bases left unmatched: 6. Germline CDR1 SEHNR, CDR2 FQNEAQ (reference sequence). This CDR3 is built from 14 residues. The CDR3 spells CASRMTGADTEAFF. The DNA of the CDR3 is TGTGCCAGCAGAATGACAGGGGCCGACACTGAAGCTTTCTTT. Looking up the rest from reference TRBV7-9 and TRBJ1-1 gives the full variable domain: DTGVSQNPRHKITKRGQNVTFRCDPISEHNRLYWYRQTLGQGPEFLTYFQNEAQLEKSRLLSDRFSAERPKGSFSTLEIQRTEQGDSAMYLCASRMTGADTEAFFGQGTRLTVV.

The chain recombines TRBV24-1 with TRBJ2-2; D possibly corresponds to TRBD2 (6 bases). Between the trimmed V and J ends, which lost 4 bases and 5 bases, there was a span of 19 bases. The CDR3 has 17 amino acids. Germline assignment: CDR1 KGHDR and CDR2 SFDVKD. The CDR3 nucleotides read TGTGCCACCAGTGACAACTCAAGGCGGGGAAGGACCGGGGAGCTGTTTTTT. Translation: CATSDNSRRGRTGELFF.